This T cell receptor (beta chain) originates from a study of cytomegalovirus exposure and HLA in healthy donors (dated by TCRdb to about 2017). In terms of the full investigation: An earlier analysis of 550 to 700 of the donors reported about 250 Gb of sequence data and roughly 100 million unique TCR beta sequences from some 180 million T cells. To decide whether each TCR beta V gene segment behaved as functional or pseudogenic, an earlier analysis of approximately 620 of the donors relied on high-throughput TCR beta sequencing. Every discovery cohort repertoire had been produced on one sequencing platform. HLA typing included class I and class II loci at four-digit resolution. The study used immunosequencing to profile the T cell repertoires of approximately 650 subjects and linked those repertoires to cytomegalovirus serostatus. Several DR-DQ haplotypes were handled as single units for association and clustering because linkage in the cohort was strong. The genetic ancestry cluster associated with self-reported Caucasian donors included 81% of the roughly 400 genotyped donors. Typing coverage varied by locus: roughly 629-630 donors for A, B, C, DRB1 and DQB1; roughly 520 for DQA1; more than 600 for DPA1; approximately 450 for DPB1. Roughly 300 gigabases of sequencing data and approximately 91 million unique TCR sequences made up an early release that covered around 640 HLA-typed donors. A later genetic analysis used genome-wide SNP genotypes for about 60% of the roughly 700 donors, treating that subset as a discovery cohort. On average, 235,054 unique TCR beta nucleotide sequences were sequenced per donor among 398 genotyped donors of the cohort, with roughly a sixth of those sequences being non-productive. High-throughput TCR immunosequencing, statistical association of individual TCRs with disease status, and machine learning were combined to predict cytomegalovirus infection status. Donor age, sex, ethnicity and CMV serostatus were compiled alongside the repertoire data. To study patterns of TCR occurrence, a later analysis re-analyzed previously published TCR beta repertoires from just over 650 donors and added high-resolution HLA genotyping. Besides the first cohort of around 670 subjects, a separate validation cohort made up of some 110 different subjects was used. The study aimed to test whether signatures of past pathogen exposure could be identified by cataloging public T cell receptors. Rather than drawing on any new phenotypic data, the later analysis identified candidate immune exposures from TCR beta sequences and the way those sequences occurred across donors. General study outcomes and caveats: Because counts were too low, under 20 rarely observed V segments, including chromosome 9 orphons, were left out of the earlier analysis of a few hundred of the donors. Correlated functional status among segregating V segments might reflect linkage disequilibrium, but an unknown experimental factor could not be ruled out. A later analysis reported that several top co-occurrence clusters appeared linked to parvovirus B19, influenza, CMV and Epstein-Barr virus. In a later analysis, over 15,000 TCR beta sequences were associated with specific HLA alleles at a false discovery rate of 0.05. Because HLA typing was missing for some donors at each locus, association tests included only the typed subset. A further reported finding was that TCR beta sequences accurately predicted the HLA-A and HLA-B alleles for most subjects in the first cohort. Compared with equally common non-associated chains, HLA-associated TCR beta chains in a later analysis were more clonally expanded and had lower generation probabilities. The classifier was reported to diagnose cytomegalovirus status with high specificity and sensitivity in both the original and validation cohorts. Most TCR sequences were seen in very few donors, while some public TCRs were found in many individuals. Because the 87-base-pair reads could not distinguish some IMGT-functional V segments, including TRBV6-2 and TRBV6-3, those segments were excluded. CMV serostatus was the only immune exposure information available for the cohort. When HLA alleles, especially DR and DQ, strongly co-occurred, attributing TCR associations to individual alleles was difficult. The sequencing pipeline was judged likely to have produced a cluster of highly shared sequence variants as a technical artifact. In a later genetic analysis, fewer N-insertions in productive TCRs were reported among donors in an Asian-associated ancestry cluster than the 666-donor mean. In vitro tests confirmed that a few of the cytomegalovirus-associated TCR beta chains recognize cytomegalovirus antigens. Presence/absence analyses assumed roughly uniform sequencing depth across donors, an assumption that may not hold. In this cohort, only TCR beta chains were sequenced, and detectable features were limited by the absence of alpha or paired-chain data. A later analysis found that most CMV-associated TCR beta chains appeared HLA-restricted, with HLA associations seemingly driven largely by CMV exposure. An earlier analysis of some 590 of the donors showed that most TCR beta V segments appeared in productive rearrangements either about 87% or about 30% of the time, which broadly matched IMGT annotations. According to a later analysis, TCR association rates differed among HLA loci, with DRB1 alleles showing the most associated TCRs and HLA-C alleles showing the fewest. In the study, 150 to 200 TCR beta chains were listed as associated with cytomegalovirus. A later genetic analysis associated a missense DCLRE1C variant with V-gene and J-gene trimming of TCR beta chains, and an independent cohort replicated the association. The authors suggested that the approach could potentially be extended to other disease states and immunological phenotypes.

Library prep was done by the immunoSEQ multiplex PCR assay. A mixture of 60 forward primers for TCR Vbeta segments and 13 reverse primers for TCR Jbeta segments was used in the multiplex PCR. The CDR3 region of rearranged TCR beta genes was amplified from genomic DNA by a multiplex PCR assay. Amplified TCR beta libraries were sequenced as 87-base-pair reads on the Illumina HiSeq System. The published analysis was carried out like this. A later analysis tallied roughly 78 million unique TCR beta chains across the 700 or so repertoires, and 10 million to 11 million of those chains were shared by two or more donors. Raw reads were error-corrected and collapsed into unique sequences by a nearest-neighbor algorithm in which closely related sequences were merged to remove PCR and sequencing errors. CDR3 sequences were aligned to IMGT reference sequences to assign V, D and J gene segments. For a sequence to be retained, at least a six-nucleotide match to both a V gene segment and a J gene segment was required. A rearrangement was called productive if the CDR3 had no stop codons and remained in frame with V and J, and every other rearrangement was called non-productive. Following IMGT convention, CDR3 was defined as the stretch from the second conserved V-encoded cysteine up to the conserved J-encoded phenylalanine. Sequences without an unambiguous match to a single V gene segment were excluded from the earlier analysis of 450 to 750 of the donors. An earlier analysis of over 450 of the donors classified V segments as functional when productive rearrangements were above 56.7% and as segregating when the standard deviation between donors was above 5%. A statistical classification framework was built to diagnose cytomegalovirus status from the catalog of TCR beta chain sequences. A later analysis assigned V and J genes by comparing TCR nucleotide sequences with IMGT/GENE-DB human TR gene sequences. Using the TCRdist pipeline, a later analysis assigned CDR3 sequences along with most-parsimonious VDJ recombination scenarios. In a later analysis, each TCR beta chain was defined by its CDR3 amino acid sequence together with its V-gene family, and reads lacking a unique V-gene family were excluded. As a way to deal with suspected cross-contamination and a sequencing artifact, a later analysis dropped 592 nucleotide sequences that were highly shared and had low generation probability. For each public chain, a later analysis derived a clonal expansion index from normalized ranks of inferred template counts within each repertoire. Generation probabilities in a later analysis came from a VDJ recombination model fitted to out-of-frame rearrangements, and those results were checked against IGoR. A later analysis scored TCR-TCR, TCR-HLA and TCR-CMV co-occurrence with hypergeometric tests, applying a repertoire-size bias correction to TCR pairs. In a later analysis, false discovery rates were estimated by permuting HLA or CMV assignments 20 times. In a later analysis, co-occurring TCRs were grouped using DBSCAN, with TCRdist sequence similarity added in when clustering inside HLA-allele-positive subsets. For co-occurrence clustering, repertoires with fewer than 30,000 or more than 120,000 public chains were excluded, along with about five repertoires with anomalous nucleotide sharing. Entries here come from immuneACCESS through TCRdb and include only in-frame sequences with V and J called. Some clones fail to appear in such tables; in the studies checked, an unresolved V gene covers under half of the shortfall, and the cause of the remainder is unknown. V and J calls plus clone size are reproduced from that table; the DNA served to infer D and trimming. For this sample, the table gives around 100,000 clones. The ten largest account for about 0.59% of the sample.

In total, more than 500 healthy bone marrow donors made up the cohort. Cohort members were all nominally healthy when sampled, although unrecorded immune exposures were likely present. The donor tested CMV seronegative and was one of the 352 seronegative cohort members. A peripheral blood sample was collected from each donor, and TCR beta sequencing was performed on peripheral blood mononuclear cells. The Qiagen DNeasy Blood Extraction Kit was used to extract genomic DNA from the blood cell samples. Points on this clone: This clone's antigen is unknown.

After removal of 7 bases from V and 7 bases from J, the junction retains 9 bases not matched to a gene. The CDR3 measures 13 amino acids from cysteine to phenylalanine. The only DNA kept is the CDR3, 39 bases in frame from the first base. According to the germline V gene (reference sequence), CDR1 reads LNHDA and CDR2 reads SQIVND. This sequence was found in a man aged 45-65 years in good health and CMV-seronegative. The material sequenced was PBMCs. Recombination linked TRBV19 to TRBJ1-2, with 7 central nucleotides matching TRBD1. The CDR3 is CASTKTGSLGYTF. Here is the DNA: TGTGCCAGTACCAAGACAGGGAGTCTTGGCTACACCTTC.